Listed here are 22 T cell receptor beta chains from one sample, sequenced in a study of blood T cell repertoires in COVID-19 (dated by TCRdb to the early 2020s). Library method: the immunoSEQ multiplex PCR assay. The immuneACCESS repertoire file appears here via TCRdb, limited to in-frame rearrangements. These files lack a portion of the clones; in checked studies, under half of the deficit traces to unresolved V genes, and the cause of the others is not known. Here the sample has approximately 470,000 clones; roughly 87% occur a single time. About 0.7% of the sample is taken by the ten largest. Material: PBMCs or T cells enriched from blood (not recorded which). All receptors come from a woman under 30 who had recovered from COVID-19.

This clone has just one count. The chain couples TRBV7-2 to TRBJ2-5; 8 bases align to TRBD2. The V segment lost 2 bases and the J segment 1 base; nucleotides outside the gene matches: 3. The CDR3 is made up of 15 amino acids. Germline CDR1 reads SGHTA; CDR2 reads FQGNSA. The CDR3 spells CASSLMAGGQETQYF. The CDR3 nucleotides read TGTGCCAGCAGCTTAATGGCGGGGGGCCAAGAGACCCAGTACTTC.

To note about this clone: Other DNA sequences in the sample encode the same CDR3. The chain combines TRBV18 with TRBJ2-2, with D tentatively TRBD1 (5 bases). V lost 3 bases and J 4 bases, leaving 9 bases between the germline ends. Looked up from germline, CDR1 is KGHSH and CDR2 is LQKENI. This CDR3 is 14 amino acids long. CDR3 residues: CASSPTRGTGELFF. Written as DNA, the CDR3 is TGTGCCAGCTCACCTACAAGGGGCACCGGGGAGCTGTTTTTT.

The chain has TRBV2 and TRBJ1-2; TRBD1 agrees at 10 bases. In germline, CDR1 is SNHLY, CDR2 FYNNEI. V was pared by 6 bases and J by 5 bases, with 9 bases of the junction left unmatched. This CDR3 has 15 residues. The chain's CDR3 is CASRDGQGEDYGYTF. CDR3 in DNA: TGTGCCAGCAGAGATGGACAGGGGGAGGATTATGGCTACACCTTC.

As to this clone: The sample has other DNA sequences that encode this CDR3 too. The chain combines TRBV7-8 with TRBJ1-6; D unresolved. CDR1 SGHVS and CDR2 FQNEAQ come from the germline V gene. This CDR3 is 16 amino acids long. Trimming took off 5 bases at V and 7 bases at J, with 18 bases between the two ends. The CDR3 DNA follows: TGTGCCAGCAGCCCTTCTGTACACCGGGTCAATTCACCCCTCCACTTT. This sequence encodes CASSPSVHRVNSPLHF.

This sequence joins TRBV4-1 and TRBJ1-5; 7 bases are shared with TRBD1. Germline lookup yields CDR1 MGHRA and CDR2 YSYEKL. The CDR3 runs 15 residues. V dropped 2 bases and J dropped 6; count of bases not matched to a gene: 7. For the CDR3, the DNA is TGCGCCAGCAGCCAACCGCGACAGGGCGGTCAGCCCCAGCATTTT. Its translation is CASSQPRQGGQPQHF.

The V call is TRBV5-1, the J call TRBJ2-2; TRBD2 agrees at 7 bases. The CDR3 runs 17 residues. V gave up 5 bases and J gave up 2 bases; unmatched junction bases: 12. The germline V gene has CDR1 SGHRS and CDR2 YFSETQ. The CDR3 here is CASRNGQGGGNTGELFF. The CDR3 coding sequence is TGCGCCAGCAGAAACGGCCAGGGCGGGGGTAACACCGGGGAGCTGTTTTTT.

The chain employs TRBV30 and TRBJ1-4, with D perhaps TRBD1 (6 bases). V was clipped by 2 bases and J by 2 bases, with 18 bases between them. The CDR3 totals 17 residues. Germline CDR1 GTSNPN, CDR2 SVGIG (reference sequence). CDR3 DNA: TGTGCCTGGAGTTCGGTTCGTAGCAGGGGCACTAATGAAAAACTGTTTTTT. It is translated as CAWSSVRSRGTNEKLFF.

The chain recombines TRBV30 with TRBJ1-6; no reliable D call. This CDR3 has 13 residues. Per germline, CDR1 GTSNPN and CDR2 SVGIG (reference sequence). V was shortened by 8 bases and J by 10 bases, with 18 bases between the two germline ends. CDR3 sequence (DNA): TGTGCCCAGACCGCCGCGGAGGGATCACCCCTCCACTTT. It codes for CAQTAAEGSPLHF.

This rearrangement joins TRBV24-1 to TRBJ1-2; tentatively, D is TRBD1 (5 bases). There are 17 residues in the CDR3. Germline V CDR1 and CDR2: KGHDR, SFDVKD. Trimming pared 0 bases from V and 4 bases from J, leaving 17 bases between. As DNA, the CDR3 is TGTGCCACCAGTGATTTGAGCCGCGGCAGGGCCAGCTATGGCTACACCTTC. Protein product: CATSDLSRGRASYGYTF.

The chain carries TRBV7-8 and TRBJ1-3; 7 nucleotides align to TRBD1. The V gene's germline CDR1 is SGHVS and CDR2 FQNEAQ. V gave up 4 bases and J gave up 3 bases; unmatched junction bases: 12. The CDR3 runs to 17 residues. DNA of the CDR3: TGTGCCAGCAGCTCCTTACCAAAGGGGGCACATGGAAACACCATATATTTT. This gives the protein CASSSLPKGAHGNTIYF.

The chain uses TRBV6-5 and TRBJ1-1; D gene uncertain. The CDR3 extends over 13 amino acids. Germline CDR1 and CDR2: MNHEY and SVGAGI. The CDR3 reads CAVVGPGRTEAFF. In nucleotides, the CDR3 is TGTGCGGTCGTCGGTCCGGGGAGGACTGAAGCTTTCTTT.

V usage is TRBV30 and J usage is TRBJ1-2; perhaps TRBD1 as D (5 bases). The V gene lost 2 bases and the J gene lost 3 bases, with 16 bases spanning the gap. Germline-derived CDR1 and CDR2 are GTSNPN and SVGIG (reference sequence). The CDR3 is 15 residues long. The CDR3 region has the DNA TGTGCCTGGAGTCCCACCCTTTCGGGGGACTATGGCTACACCTTC. Translated, it gives CAWSPTLSGDYGYTF.

The chain carries TRBV18 and TRBJ2-3; 11 bases align to TRBD1. Per the germline V gene, CDR1 is KGHSH and CDR2 is LQKENI. The CDR3 covers 16 residues. J was trimmed by 1 base and V by 4 bases; bases with no gene match: 4. Written as DNA, the CDR3 is TGTGCCAGCTCACAGGGACAGGGGGTTGGCACAGATACGCAGTATTTT. Its protein product is CASSQGQGVGTDTQYF.

The rearrangement uses TRBV5-6 and TRBJ1-2; 7 bases match TRBD1. V lost 5 bases, J lost 2 bases, and 9 bases stayed unmatched. The CDR3 totals 15 residues. The germline CDR1 and CDR2 sequences are SGHDT and YYEEEE. DNA for the CDR3: TGTGCCAGCAGTTTTCGACAGGGACAGAACTATGGCTACACCTTC. Residues: CASSFRQGQNYGYTF.

The V gene is TRBV7-2, the J gene TRBJ1-2, with 8 nucleotides matching TRBD1. Germline CDR1 SGHTA, CDR2 FQGNSA. V was pared by 1 base and J by 4 bases, with 5 bases of the junction left unmatched. This CDR3 comprises 15 residues. The CDR3 here is CASSLVGQGAYGYTF. In DNA, the CDR3 is TGTGCCAGCAGCTTAGTGGGTCAGGGGGCCTATGGCTACACCTTC. Combining the CDR3 with reference TRBV7-2 and TRBJ1-2 gives the whole variable domain GAGVSQSPSNKVTEKGKDVELRCDPISGHTALYWYRQSLGQGLEFLIYFQGNSAPDKSGLPSDRFSAERTGGSVSTLTIQRTQQEDSAVYLCASSLVGQGAYGYTFGSGTRLTVV.

The chain has TRBV28 and TRBJ2-5; TRBD1 matches 8 bases. There are 15 residues in the CDR3. CDR1 and CDR2 from the germline V gene are MDHEN and SYDVKM. V lost 6 bases, J lost 5 bases, and 11 bases stayed unmatched. The CDR3 is CASSLDRGRWETQYF. The CDR3 DNA reads TGTGCCAGCAGCCTCGACAGGGGACGTTGGGAGACCCAGTACTTC.

In DNA form, the CDR3 reads TGTGCCAGCAGCCCCTCTGCAGGGGCGGTTAGCTATGGCTACACCTTC. It codes for CASSPSAGAVSYGYTF. The J gene is TRBJ1-2, the V gene TRBV7-2; D perhaps matches TRBD1 (6 bases). Per the germline V gene, CDR1 is SGHTA and CDR2 is FQGNSA. The CDR3 runs to 16 residues. V lost 5 bases and J lost 4, with 20 bases in between.

This rearrangement joins TRBV7-2 to TRBJ1-1; D gene unclear. Germline V CDR1 and CDR2: SGHTA, FQGNSA. V gave up 2 bases and J gave up 11 bases, with 24 bases separating them. This CDR3 is built from 16 residues. CDR3 residues: CASSLISEPGERMAFF. The CDR3, as DNA: TGTGCCAGCAGCTTAATATCGGAGCCCGGGGAACGGATGGCTTTCTTT.

V and J are TRBV28 and TRBJ1-4; D is unresolved. Germline V gene sequence: CDR1 MDHEN, CDR2 SYDVKM. Trimming left V 4 bases short and J 6 bases short, with 12 bases between. The length of the CDR3 is 14 residues. The CDR3 loop reads CASSSRSIDEKLFF. The CDR3 nucleotides read TGTGCCAGCAGTTCACGGAGTATAGATGAAAAACTGTTTTTT.

The CDR3 sequence: CAVYGRGLNEQYF. The CDR3 region has the DNA TGTGCCGTATACGGCAGGGGGCTCAACGAGCAGTACTTC. The chain links TRBV27 to TRBJ2-7, with 8 bases fitting TRBD1. The CDR3 spans 13 residues. With 11 bases clipped from V and 5 bases from J, the junction kept 11 bases outside the gene matches. The germline V gene encodes CDR1 MNHEY and CDR2 SMNVEV (reference sequence).

The chain couples TRBV18 to TRBJ1-4, with 7 bases that match TRBD1. Per the germline V gene, CDR1 is KGHSH and CDR2 is LQKENI. This CDR3 is built from 14 residues. The J segment lost 7 bases and the V segment lost 8 bases, leaving 10 bases of the junction unmatched. CDR3 protein: CASGSGTAREKLFF. The CDR3 region has the DNA TGTGCCAGCGGCTCCGGGACAGCGCGTGAAAAACTGTTTTTT.

J is TRBJ2-1 and V is TRBV11-2; 8 positions match TRBD2. This CDR3 spans 15 amino acids. Germline V lookup: CDR1 SGHAT, CDR2 FQNNGV. The trim removed 4 bases at V and 2 bases at J, leaving 4 bases unmatched. CDR3 amino acids: CASSSLAGPYNEQFF. CDR3 nucleotide sequence: TGTGCCAGCAGCTCCCTAGCGGGCCCCTACAATGAGCAGTTCTTC. Complete variable domain (other parts from reference TRBV11-2 and TRBJ2-1): EAGVAQSPRYKIIEKRQSVAFWCNPISGHATLYWYQQILGQGPKLLIQFQNNGVVDDSQLPKDRFSAERLKGVDSTLKIQPAKLEDSAVYLCASSSLAGPYNEQFFGPGTRLTVL.